This T cell receptor beta chain was identified during a study of glioma-infiltrating T cells (dated by TCRdb to 2016 to 2017). Turning to the overall study: TCR alpha- and beta-chain repertoires were sequenced from glioma tissue, non-neoplastic brain tissue and matched peripheral blood mononuclear cells. The paired cohort comprised three low-grade glioma patients, 7 or 8 primary glioblastoma patients and three non-glioma patients contributing non-neoplastic brain tissue. To measure divergence between tissue and blood T-cell populations, each tissue-infiltrating repertoire was compared with the peripheral blood repertoire of the same patient. Points the paper makes about the study in general: Very few CDR3 sequences were shared between tissue and blood, attributed to high CDR3 diversity and limited sampling. VJ-independent divergence between tissue and blood was found to be below expectation in non-neoplastic patients but above expectation in all gliomas, particularly low-grade gliomas. Group comparisons were based on small numbers of patients: three non-neoplastic, three low-grade glioma and seven to nine glioblastoma patients.

TCR alpha and beta CDR3 regions were amplified with the iRepertoire nested amplicon-rescue multiplex PCR (arm-PCR) platform from RNA. For one-step reverse transcription and amplification, about 95-400 ng of tissue mRNA or PBMC total RNA was used as input. Following bead purification, Illumina adapters were added through a secondary multiplex PCR, and the libraries were then gel-purified between 200 and 400 bp. Libraries carried internal 6-nucleotide barcodes used for demultiplexing. The libraries were sequenced on an Illumina MiSeq using 2x220 or 2x250 nucleotide paired-end reads. For the original study's pipeline: Paired reads were merged using FLASH 1.2.11 and aligned with BWA-MEM to the GRCh37 human genome, and TRA and TRB reads were then extracted. An IMGT-derived reference of cassette sequences and CDR3 motifs, with pseudogenes included, was used for V and J assignment. Three-frame translation of reads was performed, and productive CDR3s were defined as those with a C...FGXG motif and no stop codons. Unique combinations of V-J cassette pair and CDR3 amino acid sequence were defined as clonotypes. Reads were filtered by Hamming distance, with the threshold set by the sequence error rate of each sample in mapped regions. TCRdb reanalyzed the raw reads on its own, using fastp at Q25 for trimming and MiXCR for clone calling, and kept in-frame beta chains. Entries that share a CDR3 protein sequence are merged under the most common genes and DNA. V and J calls and clone size were set by TCRdb, not the authors. Present in this sample are 150,000 to 200,000 distinct CDR3 sequences, 32% of which were seen just once. Around 20% of the sample rests with the top ten.

This clonotype has at least ten counts. Its cognate antigen has yet to be identified. Qualities for individual bases were not recorded, and no much larger clone is one base off. The CDR3 numbers 18 residues from cysteine through phenylalanine. The DNA shown is the 54-base CDR3, in frame from base 1. Clipping removes 6 bases from V and 4 bases from J, with 14 as the unmatched junction base count. For CDR1 and CDR2, the germline V gene lists MNHNS and SASEGT. The sample taken for sequencing was glioma tissue, nonneoplastic brain tissue, or PBMCs (not recorded which). The TCR originated in a human donor with low-grade glioma or glioblastoma, undergoing nonglioma brain surgery, or in good health (not recorded which). The V gene is TRBV6-1 and the J gene is TRBJ2-2, with 10 central nucleotides matching TRBD2. The CDR3 protein: CASSPVSGRAGITGELFF. The nucleotide sequence reads as follows: TGTGCCAGCAGCCCCGTAAGCGGGAGGGCCGGAATCACCGGGGAGCTGTTTTTT.